These 27 T cell receptor beta chains came from one sample sequenced in a study of monozygotic twins with inflammatory bowel disease. One entry per CDR3 protein, without DNA, is what TCRdb gives after re-calling the 5' RACE reads. Its listing shows roughly 330,000 distinct CDR3 sequences. What was sequenced was blood. Every receptor here comes from a human donor with ulcerative colitis or Crohn's disease, or a healthy co-twin of an affected twin (not recorded which).

V and J are TRBV3-1 and TRBJ2-1. CDR1 LGHDT and CDR2 YNNKEL come from the germline V gene (reference sequence). The CDR3 has 13 residues. The CDR3 region is CASSQAAANEQFF.

The chain carries TRBV28 and TRBJ2-1; TCRdb's D call of TRBD1 is untestable without DNA. CDR1 is MDHEN, CDR2 SYDVKM, per germline. There are 15 residues in the CDR3. The CDR3: CASSFWDRGNNEQFF.

The CDR3 protein is CASSSPRDTIYF. The chain joins TRBV7-2 to TRBJ1-3. This CDR3 is 12 amino acids long. Germline values: CDR1 SGHTA, CDR2 FQGNSA.

The chain is built from TRBV7-2 and TRBJ1-2; without DNA, the TCRdb call of TRBD1 cannot be checked. Germline V CDR1 and CDR2: SGHTA, FQGNSA. The CDR3 length is 13 residues. The CDR3 is CASSLPGAYGYTF.

The chain employs TRBV5-4 and TRBJ2-7; the TCRdb D gene call, TRBD1, has no DNA to confirm it. Per the germline V gene, CDR1 is SGHNT and CDR2 is YYREEE (reference sequence). The CDR3 has 15 amino acids. CDR3 protein: CASSPNRQGHYEQYF.

V gene TRBV4-1 combines with J gene TRBJ1-6; TCRdb indicates TRBD1, and absent DNA this call remains unverified. CDR1 is MGHRA and CDR2 is YSYEKL in the germline V gene. The CDR3 runs 14 residues. The chain's CDR3 is CASSLRTGDSPLHF.

The CDR3 loop is CASSLGGNTDTQYF. The rearrangement uses TRBV5-1 and TRBJ2-3; TCRdb selects TRBD1, and the lack of DNA leaves this call unchecked. CDR3 length equals 14 residues. The V gene's germline CDR1 is SGHRS and CDR2 YFSETQ.

This chain joins TRBV29-1 and TRBJ2-3; the D call of TRBD1 rests on TCRdb alone, since no DNA is present to check it. Germline V gives CDR1 SQVTM, CDR2 ANQGSEA. The CDR3 sequence is 14 residues long. CDR3 in amino acids: CSVRLGGVTDTQYF.

The chain links TRBV6-5 to TRBJ1-2; there is no DNA to check the TCRdb D call of TRBD1. The CDR3 runs to 18 residues. Germline V CDR1 and CDR2: MNHEY, SVGAGI. CDR3 amino acids: CASSYSVRVARTNYGYTF.

The V call is TRBV5-1, the J call TRBJ2-7; TCRdb picks TRBD2, but there is no DNA to check that call. The germline gives CDR1 SGHRS, CDR2 YFSETQ. The CDR3 length is 13 residues. CDR3 region: CASSLLPLDEQYF. The full variable domain, with the rest looked up from reference TRBV5-1 and TRBJ2-7, is KAGVTQTPRYLIKTRGQQVTLSCSPISGHRSVSWYQQTPGQGLQFLFEYFSETQRNKGNFPGRFSGRQFSNSRSEMNVSTLELGDSALYLCASSLLPLDEQYFGPGTRLTVT.

CDR3 region: CASSLVGGAATAGYEQYF. V is TRBV11-2 and J is TRBJ2-7; the D call of TRBD1 rests on TCRdb alone, since no DNA is present to check it. The CDR3 spans 18 residues. In germline, CDR1 is SGHAT, CDR2 FQNNGV.

The chain has TRBV20-1 and TRBJ2-3; checking the TCRdb D call of TRBD2 is not possible without DNA. CDR3 size: 13 residues. Germline CDR1 reads DFQATT; CDR2 reads SNEGSKA (reference sequence). The CDR3: CSARVAGAEAQYF.

The rearrangement joins TRBV12-3 or TRBV12-4 to TRBJ2-2; TCRdb's assignment of TRBD1 cannot be checked, as there is no DNA. The length of the CDR3 is 17 residues. The CDR3 is CASTSAGQGWVTGELFF.

The chain uses TRBV7-9 and TRBJ1-2; TCRdb reports TRBD1, a call that lacks DNA to check it against. CDR1 SEHNR and CDR2 FQNEAQ come from the germline V gene (reference sequence). The CDR3 has 16 residues. The CDR3 loop reads CASSSLLWTGRYGYTF.

The chain links TRBV28 to TRBJ1-2. The CDR3 has 15 residues. CDR1 MDHEN and CDR2 SYDVKM come from the germline V gene. The CDR3 loop reads CATRGRGGENYGYTF.

V and J are TRBV5-5 and TRBJ2-7; TCRdb's assignment of TRBD1 cannot be checked, as there is no DNA. The CDR3 consists of 12 residues. Germline CDR1 and CDR2: SGHKS and YYEKEE (reference sequence). The CDR3 reads CASSIYRGEQYF.

The chain employs TRBV5-1 and TRBJ1-2; TCRdb's D call, TRBD1, is unchecked because there is no DNA. Per germline, CDR1 SGHRS and CDR2 YFSETQ. This CDR3 is 15 amino acids long. This CDR3 reads CASSIGDSLTYGYTF.

J is TRBJ1-5 and V is TRBV20-1. Per the germline V gene, CDR1 is DFQATT and CDR2 is SNEGSKA (reference sequence). This CDR3 has 15 residues. The CDR3 sequence: CSAREGPRGNQPQHF.

V gene TRBV2 combines with J gene TRBJ2-4; the TRBD2 assignment by TCRdb is unverifiable without DNA. From germline, CDR1 is SNHLY and CDR2 FYNNEI. This CDR3 has 16 residues. CDR3: CASSGQGLAGTDIQYF. The full variable domain, with the rest looked up from reference TRBV2 and TRBJ2-4, is EPEVTQTPSHQVTQMGQEVILRCVPISNHLYFYWYRQILGQKVEFLVSFYNNEISEKSEIFDDQFSVERPDGSNFTLKIRSTKLEDSAMYFCASSGQGLAGTDIQYFGAGTRLSVL.

This chain connects TRBV12-5 to TRBJ2-1. The CDR3 is 11 residues long. CDR1 LGHNT and CDR2 FRNRAP come from the germline V gene. CDR3 in amino acids: CASGLVDEQFF.

The rearrangement uses TRBV27 and TRBJ2-7; the TCRdb call, TRBD2, lacks DNA for checking. Germline CDR1 reads MNHEY; CDR2 reads SMNVEV (reference sequence). The CDR3 consists of 14 residues. CDR3 region: CASSFSGLASEQYF.

The rearrangement links TRBV20-1 to TRBJ2-1; TCRdb gives TRBD1 as the D gene, but with no DNA this cannot be confirmed. The CDR3 totals 11 residues. Germline V gene sequence: CDR1 DFQATT, CDR2 SNEGSKA (reference sequence). CDR3 loop: CSADSRREQFF.

This rearrangement joins TRBV19 to TRBJ2-5; TCRdb indicates TRBD1, and absent DNA this call remains unverified. CDR1 is LNHDA, CDR2 SQIVND, per germline (reference sequence). The CDR3 runs 16 residues. CDR3 in amino acids: CASSRRRTGEQETQYF.

The J gene is TRBJ2-1, the V gene TRBV7-2; TCRdb proposes TRBD1, but this gene call is untestable without DNA. Germline V CDR1 and CDR2: SGHTA, FQGNSA. The CDR3 is 15 amino acids. CDR3: CASSLRGGTNNEQFF.

This rearrangement joins TRBV10-2 to TRBJ1-4; TCRdb outputs TRBD1, but without DNA this stays unchecked. The CDR3 spans 14 residues. From germline, CDR1 is WSHSY and CDR2 SAAADI. This CDR3 is CASNPGTGGEKLFF.

The rearrangement links TRBV5-8 to TRBJ1-6; TCRdb selects TRBD1, and the lack of DNA leaves this call unchecked. The V gene's germline CDR1 is SGHTS and CDR2 YDEGEE. The CDR3 runs to 14 residues. CDR3 amino acids: CASSLEGPNSPLHF.

The V call is TRBV6-2 or TRBV6-3, the J call TRBJ2-2. CDR1 is MNHEY, CDR2 SVGEGT, per germline. The CDR3 is 11 amino acids. This CDR3 reads CATMTTGELFF.